These 2 T cell receptor beta chains share one sample of origin, sequenced in a study of T-cell reconstitution after alpha-beta-depleted transplantation in children. Unique molecular identifiers featured in how the TCRbeta library was prepared. TCRdb fed the PCR reads into MiXCR, producing one record per CDR3 protein. The data show some 840,000 distinct CDR3 sequences, with approximately 15% seen just once and under 6% held by the top ten. The source was PBMCs, mostly from graft donor cells, collected 360 days after TCRalphabeta/CD19-depleted stem cell transplant. These receptors all stem from a male patient younger than 18 who had a stem cell transplant for acute lymphoblastic leukemia, so the T cells may come from the graft donor.

This clonotype was picked up a small number of times. This chain joins TRBV5-1 and TRBJ1-6, with a weak D call TRBD1 (5 bases). The V and J ends lost 3 bases and 8 bases respectively, with 15 bases between them. The CDR3 contains 15 residues. The germline CDR1 and CDR2 sequences are SGHRS and YFSETQ. CDR3 nucleotide sequence: TGCGCCAGCAGCTCCGTTGCGGGGGGGGATTCACCCCTCCACTTT. Residues: CASSSVAGGDSPLHF.

The V and J genes are TRBV20-1 and TRBJ1-5; unclear D gene. V lost 0 bases and J lost 6, with 12 bases in between. CDR3 length: 14 residues. CDR1 and CDR2 (germline): DFQATT, SNEGSKA (reference sequence). This CDR3 is CSARERRLTQPQHF. The DNA for the CDR3 is TGCAGTGCTAGAGAACGGAGGTTGACTCAGCCCCAGCATTTT.